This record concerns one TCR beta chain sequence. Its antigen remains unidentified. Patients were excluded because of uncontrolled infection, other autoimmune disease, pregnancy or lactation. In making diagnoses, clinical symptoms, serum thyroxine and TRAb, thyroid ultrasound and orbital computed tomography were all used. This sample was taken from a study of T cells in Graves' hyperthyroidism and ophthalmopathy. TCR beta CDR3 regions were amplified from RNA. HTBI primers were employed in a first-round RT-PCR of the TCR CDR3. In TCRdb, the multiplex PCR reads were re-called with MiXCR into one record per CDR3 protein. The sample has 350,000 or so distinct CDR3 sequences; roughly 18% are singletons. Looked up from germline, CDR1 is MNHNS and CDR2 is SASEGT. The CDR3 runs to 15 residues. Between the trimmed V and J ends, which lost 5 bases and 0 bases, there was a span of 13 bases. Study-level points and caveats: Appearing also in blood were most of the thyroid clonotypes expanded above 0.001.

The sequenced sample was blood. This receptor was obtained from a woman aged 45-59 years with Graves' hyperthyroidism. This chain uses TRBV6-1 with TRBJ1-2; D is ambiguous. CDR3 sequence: CASSSPNEPNYGYTF. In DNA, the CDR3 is TGTGCCAGCAGTTCCCCCAACGAGCCTAACTATGGCTACACCTTC.